This T cell receptor (beta chain) was identified in a study of regulatory T cells in long-lasting Graves disease. Study results and caveats: Having few samples may have compromised the accuracy.

Arm-PCR of CDR3 regions and iRepertoire HTBI primers were the basis on which TCR beta libraries were built. TCRdb reprocessed the multiplex PCR reads with MiXCR, giving one entry per CDR3 protein. Of 430,000 or so distinct CDR3 sequences in the sample, 21% were seen once. From germline, CDR1 is SNHLY and CDR2 FYNNEI. The CDR3 totals 16 residues. Trimming at V came to 2 bases and at J to 4 bases, leaving 6 bases not matched to a gene. The time point was: persistent/refractory GD, antithyroid drugs over 5 years with positive TRAb. Extracted RNA from PBMCs served as the source of the TCR library. Worth noting for this clonotype: Its antigen is unidentified.

J is TRBJ2-3 and V is TRBV2, with 10 bases fitting TRBD2. Sequencing was performed on peripheral blood mononuclear cells (PBMCs), taken when the disease was refractory, from a patient treated with antithyroid drugs. This clonotype was sampled from a female donor with Graves disease. DNA for the CDR3: TGTGCCAGCAGTGAACTCAGGCTAGCGGGAGCAGATACGCAGTATTTT. Residues: CASSELRLAGADTQYF.